This T cell receptor beta chain is drawn from a study of regulatory T cells in long-lasting Graves disease. This clonotype was seen a few times. Documented time point: newly diagnosed GD, antithyroid drugs for less than 3 months. PBMC-derived RNA was used for the TCR library. For TCR beta, libraries came from iRepertoire HTBI primers and Arm-PCR of CDR3 regions. One entry per CDR3 protein, called by TCRdb with MiXCR from the multiplex PCR reads. Among a few hundred thousand distinct CDR3 sequences listed, approximately 15% were seen once. Germline values: CDR1 SEHNR, CDR2 FQNEAQ (reference sequence). CDR3 length: 17 residues. Trimming shortened V by 2 bases and J by 4 bases, and 18 bases separated the two germline ends. The same sample was also used in a study of T cells in Graves' hyperthyroidism and ophthalmopathy.

The receptor's source is a man aged 40-55 years with Graves disease. The chain combines TRBV7-9 with TRBJ2-1; a weak D match, TRBD1 (6 bases). This material consisted of peripheral blood mononuclear cells (PBMCs), taken at new diagnosis, from a patient treated with antithyroid drugs. The CDR3 bases are TGTGCCAGCAGCTTATATTCTAGAGGACAGCCGTACAATGAGCAGTTCTTC. Translating gives CASSLYSRGQPYNEQFF.